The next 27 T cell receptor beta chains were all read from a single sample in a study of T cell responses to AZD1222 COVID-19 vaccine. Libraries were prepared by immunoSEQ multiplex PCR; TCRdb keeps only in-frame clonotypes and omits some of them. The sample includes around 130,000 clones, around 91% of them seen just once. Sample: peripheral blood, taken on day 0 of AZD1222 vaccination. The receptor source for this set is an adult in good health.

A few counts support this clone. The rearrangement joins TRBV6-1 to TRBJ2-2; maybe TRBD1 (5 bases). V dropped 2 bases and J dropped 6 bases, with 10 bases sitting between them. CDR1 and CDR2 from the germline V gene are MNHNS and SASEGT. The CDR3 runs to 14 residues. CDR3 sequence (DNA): TGTGCCAGCAGTGAACTTCTGGGGCCCGGGGAGCTGTTTTTT. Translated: CASSELLGPGELFF.

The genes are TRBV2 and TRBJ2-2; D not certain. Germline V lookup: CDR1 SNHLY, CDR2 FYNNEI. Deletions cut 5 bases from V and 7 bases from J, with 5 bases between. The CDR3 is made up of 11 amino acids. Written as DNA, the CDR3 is TGTGCCAGCAGTCCCCGCGGGGAGCTGTTTTTT. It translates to CASSPRGELFF.

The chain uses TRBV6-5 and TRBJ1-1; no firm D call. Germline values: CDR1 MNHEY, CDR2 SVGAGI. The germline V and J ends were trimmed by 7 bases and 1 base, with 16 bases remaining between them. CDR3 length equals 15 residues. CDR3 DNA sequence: TGTGCCAGCACCGATCTCGGTAACAGGAACACTGAAGCTTTCTTT. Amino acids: CASTDLGNRNTEAFF.

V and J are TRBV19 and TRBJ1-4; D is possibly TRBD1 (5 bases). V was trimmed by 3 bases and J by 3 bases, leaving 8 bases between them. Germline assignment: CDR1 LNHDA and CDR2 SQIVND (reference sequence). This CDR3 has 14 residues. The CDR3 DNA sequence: TGTGCCAGTAGTATTCCAGGGTCTAATGAAAAACTGTTTTTT. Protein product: CASSIPGSNEKLFF. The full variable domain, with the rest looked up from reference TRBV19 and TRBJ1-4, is DGGITQSPKYLFRKEGQNVTLSCEQNLNHDAMYWYRQDPGQGLRLIYYSQIVNDFQKGDIAEGYSVSREKKESFPLTVTSAQKNPTAFYLCASSIPGSNEKLFFGSGTQLSVL.

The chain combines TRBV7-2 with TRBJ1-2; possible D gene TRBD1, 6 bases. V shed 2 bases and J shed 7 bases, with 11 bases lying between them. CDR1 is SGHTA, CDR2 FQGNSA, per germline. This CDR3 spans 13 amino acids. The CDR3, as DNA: TGTGCCAGCAGCTTAAGGGGGGTGGCTGGCTACACCTTC. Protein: CASSLRGVAGYTF.

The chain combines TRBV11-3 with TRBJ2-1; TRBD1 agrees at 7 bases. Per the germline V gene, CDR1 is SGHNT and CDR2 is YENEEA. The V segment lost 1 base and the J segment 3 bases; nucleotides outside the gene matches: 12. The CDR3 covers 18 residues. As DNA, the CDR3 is TGTGCCAGCAGCTTAGTATCCTTCTGGACAGGCTACTACAATGAGCAGTTCTTC. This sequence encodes CASSLVSFWTGYYNEQFF.

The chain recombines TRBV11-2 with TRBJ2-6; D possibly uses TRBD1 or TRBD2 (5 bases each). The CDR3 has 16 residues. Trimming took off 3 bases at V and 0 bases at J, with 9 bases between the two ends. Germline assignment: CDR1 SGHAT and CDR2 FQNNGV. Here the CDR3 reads CASSFGGGSGANVLTF. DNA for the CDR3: TGTGCCAGCAGCTTCGGTGGGGGCTCTGGGGCCAACGTCCTGACTTTC.

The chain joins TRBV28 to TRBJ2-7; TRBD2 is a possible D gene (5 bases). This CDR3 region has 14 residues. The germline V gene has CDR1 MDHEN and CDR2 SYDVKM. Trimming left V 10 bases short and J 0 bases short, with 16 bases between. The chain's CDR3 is CATLVGGSSYEQYF. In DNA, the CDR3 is TGTGCCACTCTCGTAGGTGGGAGCTCCTACGAGCAGTACTTC. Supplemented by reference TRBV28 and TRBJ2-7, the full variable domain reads DVKVTQSSRYLVKRTGEKVFLECVQDMDHENMFWYRQDPGLGLRLIYFSYDVKMKEKGDIPEGYSVSREKKERFSLILESASTNQTSMYLCATLVGGSSYEQYFGPGTRLTVT.

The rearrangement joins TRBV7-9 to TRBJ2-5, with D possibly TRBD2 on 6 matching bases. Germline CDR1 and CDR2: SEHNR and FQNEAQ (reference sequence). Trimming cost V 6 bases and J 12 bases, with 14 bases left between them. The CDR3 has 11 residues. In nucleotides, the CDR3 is TGTGCCAGCAGGATAGCGGACTTTGAGTACTTC. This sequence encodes CASRIADFEYF. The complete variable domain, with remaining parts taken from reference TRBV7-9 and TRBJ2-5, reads DTGVSQNPRHKITKRGQNVTFRCDPISEHNRLYWYRQTLGQGPEFLTYFQNEAQLEKSRLLSDRFSAERPKGSFSTLEIQRTEQGDSAMYLCASRIADFEYFGPGTRLLVL.

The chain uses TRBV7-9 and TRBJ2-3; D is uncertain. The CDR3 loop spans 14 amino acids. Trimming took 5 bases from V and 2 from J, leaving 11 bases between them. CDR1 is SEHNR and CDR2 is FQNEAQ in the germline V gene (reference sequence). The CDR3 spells CASSPPDFTDTQYF. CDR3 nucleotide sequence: TGTGCCAGCAGCCCACCTGATTTCACAGATACGCAGTATTTT.

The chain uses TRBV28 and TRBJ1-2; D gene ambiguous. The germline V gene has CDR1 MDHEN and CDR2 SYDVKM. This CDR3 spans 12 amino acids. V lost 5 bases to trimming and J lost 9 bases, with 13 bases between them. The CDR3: CASSSRALRYTF. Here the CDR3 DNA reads TGTGCCAGCAGTAGCCGCGCCCTCCGCTACACCTTC.

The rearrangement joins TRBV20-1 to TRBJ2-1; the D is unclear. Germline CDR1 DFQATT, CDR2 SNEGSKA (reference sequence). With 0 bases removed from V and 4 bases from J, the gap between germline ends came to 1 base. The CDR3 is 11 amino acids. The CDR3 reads CSAREYNEQFF. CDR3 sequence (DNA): TGCAGTGCTAGAGAATACAATGAGCAGTTCTTC.

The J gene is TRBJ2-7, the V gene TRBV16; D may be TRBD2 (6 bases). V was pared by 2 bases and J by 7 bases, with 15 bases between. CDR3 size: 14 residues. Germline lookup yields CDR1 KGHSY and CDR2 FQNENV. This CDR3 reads CASSQKGLSGEQYF. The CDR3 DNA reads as TGTGCCAGCAGCCAAAAAGGACTATCCGGGGAGCAGTACTTC.

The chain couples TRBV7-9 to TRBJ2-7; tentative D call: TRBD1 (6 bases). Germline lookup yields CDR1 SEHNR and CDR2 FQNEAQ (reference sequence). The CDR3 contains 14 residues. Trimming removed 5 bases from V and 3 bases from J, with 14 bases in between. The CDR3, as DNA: TGTGCCAGCAGCGACCGGACAGAAATCTACGAGCAGTACTTC. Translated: CASSDRTEIYEQYF.

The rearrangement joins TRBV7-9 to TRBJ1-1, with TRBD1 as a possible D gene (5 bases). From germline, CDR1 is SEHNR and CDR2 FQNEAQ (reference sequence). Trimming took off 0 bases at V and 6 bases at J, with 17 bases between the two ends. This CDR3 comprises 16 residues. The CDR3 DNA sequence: TGTGCCAGCAGCTTAGCACCGGGACTGGGAAACGCTGAAGCTTTCTTT. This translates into CASSLAPGLGNAEAFF.

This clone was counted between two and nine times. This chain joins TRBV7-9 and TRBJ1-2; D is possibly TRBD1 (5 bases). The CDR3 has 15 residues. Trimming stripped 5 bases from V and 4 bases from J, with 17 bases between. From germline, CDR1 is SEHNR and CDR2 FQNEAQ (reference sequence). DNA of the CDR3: TGTGCCAGCAGCCCCCGAGGCAGGGCGCTCTATGGCTACACCTTC. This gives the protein CASSPRGRALYGYTF.

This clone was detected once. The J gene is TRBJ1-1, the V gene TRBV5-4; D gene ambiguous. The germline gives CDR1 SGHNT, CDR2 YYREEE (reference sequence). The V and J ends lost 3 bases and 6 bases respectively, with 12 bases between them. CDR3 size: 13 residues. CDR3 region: CASSSAFGAEAFF. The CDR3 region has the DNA TGTGCCAGCAGCTCCGCTTTCGGGGCTGAAGCTTTCTTT.

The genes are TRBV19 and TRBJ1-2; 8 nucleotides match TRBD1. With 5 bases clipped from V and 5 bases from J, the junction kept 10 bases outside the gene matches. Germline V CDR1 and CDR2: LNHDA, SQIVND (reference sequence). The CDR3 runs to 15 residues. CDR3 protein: CASSHPAGQGYGYTF. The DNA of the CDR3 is TGTGCCAGTAGTCACCCCGCCGGACAGGGATATGGCTACACCTTC.

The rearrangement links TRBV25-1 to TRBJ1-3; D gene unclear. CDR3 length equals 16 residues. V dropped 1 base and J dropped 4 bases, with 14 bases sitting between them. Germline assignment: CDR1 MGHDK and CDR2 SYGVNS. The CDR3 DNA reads TGTGCCAGCAGTGAATGGCGGGTCGGGTCAGGAAACACCATATATTTT. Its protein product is CASSEWRVGSGNTIYF. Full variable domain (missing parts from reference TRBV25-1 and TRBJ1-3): EADIYQTPRYLVIGTGKKITLECSQTMGHDKMYWYQQDPGMELHLIHYSYGVNSTEKGDLSSESTVSRIRTEHFPLTLESARPSHTSQYLCASSEWRVGSGNTIYFGEGSWLTVV.

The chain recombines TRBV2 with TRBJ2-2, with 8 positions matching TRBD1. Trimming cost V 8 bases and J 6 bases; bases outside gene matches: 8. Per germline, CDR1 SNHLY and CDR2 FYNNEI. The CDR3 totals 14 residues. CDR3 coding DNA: TGTGCCAGCCGCCGGACAGGGAATTCCGGGGAGCTGTTTTTT. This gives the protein CASRRTGNSGELFF. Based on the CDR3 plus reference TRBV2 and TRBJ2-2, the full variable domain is EPEVTQTPSHQVTQMGQEVILRCVPISNHLYFYWYRQILGQKVEFLVSFYNNEISEKSEIFDDQFSVERPDGSNFTLKIRSTKLEDSAMYFCASRRTGNSGELFFGEGSRLTVL.

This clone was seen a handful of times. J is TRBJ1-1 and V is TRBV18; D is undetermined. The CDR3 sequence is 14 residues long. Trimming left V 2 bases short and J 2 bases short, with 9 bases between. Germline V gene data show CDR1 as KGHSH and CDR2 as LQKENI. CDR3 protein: CASSPYTRNTEAFF. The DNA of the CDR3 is TGTGCCAGCTCACCATACACGAGAAACACTGAAGCTTTCTTT.

In DNA form, the CDR3 reads TGCGCCAGCAGCCAAGTGGACAAGCCCCAGCCCCAGCATTTT. Its protein product is CASSQVDKPQPQHF. The rearrangement joins TRBV4-1 to TRBJ1-5; tentative D call: TRBD1 (5 bases). Trimming cost V 1 base and J 7 bases, with 11 bases left between them. The CDR3 is 14 amino acids. The germline gives CDR1 MGHRA, CDR2 YSYEKL.

The CDR3: CASSTGGRYGYTF. The CDR3 nucleotides are TGTGCCAGCAGTACAGGGGGACGCTATGGCTACACCTTC. The chain carries TRBV7-9 and TRBJ1-2; TRBD1 agrees at 8 bases. The germline V gene encodes CDR1 SEHNR and CDR2 FQNEAQ (reference sequence). Germline trimming cut 6 bases from V and 4 bases from J; bases unmatched to any gene: 4. The CDR3 has 13 residues.

CDR3: CATQTDRKSPLHF. In DNA form, the CDR3 reads TGTGCCACCCAGACGGACAGGAAGTCACCCCTCCACTTT. The V gene is TRBV14, the J gene TRBJ1-6, with 7 bases matching TRBD1. Germline V gene data show CDR1 as SGHDN and CDR2 as FVKESK. The CDR3 runs to 13 residues. The junction had 10 bases not matched to a gene; V was cut back by 10 bases and J by 10 bases.

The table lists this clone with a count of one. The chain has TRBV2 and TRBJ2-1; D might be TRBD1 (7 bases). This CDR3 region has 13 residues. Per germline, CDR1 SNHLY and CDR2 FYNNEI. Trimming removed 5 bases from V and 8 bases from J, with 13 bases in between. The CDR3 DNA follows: TGTGCCAGCAGTCCCATCAGGGGGGATGAGCAGTTCTTC. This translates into CASSPIRGDEQFF.

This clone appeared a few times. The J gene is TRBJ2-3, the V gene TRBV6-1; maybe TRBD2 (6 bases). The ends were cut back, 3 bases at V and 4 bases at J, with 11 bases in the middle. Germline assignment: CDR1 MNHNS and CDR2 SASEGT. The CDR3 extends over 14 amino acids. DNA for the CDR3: TGTGCCAGCAGTGAGGGGCGCGGGGCAGATACGCAGTATTTT. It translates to CASSEGRGADTQYF.

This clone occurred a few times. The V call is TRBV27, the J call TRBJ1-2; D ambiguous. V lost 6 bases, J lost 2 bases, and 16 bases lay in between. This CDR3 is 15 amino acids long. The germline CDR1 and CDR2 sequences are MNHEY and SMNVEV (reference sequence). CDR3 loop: CASSSVAGWNYGYTF. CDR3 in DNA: TGTGCCAGCAGCTCAGTCGCGGGGTGGAACTATGGCTACACCTTC.